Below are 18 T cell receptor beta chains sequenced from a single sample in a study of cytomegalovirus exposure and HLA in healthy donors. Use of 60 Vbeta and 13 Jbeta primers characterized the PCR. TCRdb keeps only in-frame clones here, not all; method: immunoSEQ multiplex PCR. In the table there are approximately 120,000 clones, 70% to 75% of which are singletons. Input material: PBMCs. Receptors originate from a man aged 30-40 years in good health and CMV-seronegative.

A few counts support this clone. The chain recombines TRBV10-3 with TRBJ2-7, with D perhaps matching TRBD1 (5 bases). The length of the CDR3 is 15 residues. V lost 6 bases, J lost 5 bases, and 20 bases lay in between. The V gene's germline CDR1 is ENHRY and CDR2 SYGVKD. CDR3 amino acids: CAIRTTQGQANEQYF. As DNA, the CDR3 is TGTGCCATCAGAACAACGCAGGGTCAGGCTAACGAGCAGTACTTC.

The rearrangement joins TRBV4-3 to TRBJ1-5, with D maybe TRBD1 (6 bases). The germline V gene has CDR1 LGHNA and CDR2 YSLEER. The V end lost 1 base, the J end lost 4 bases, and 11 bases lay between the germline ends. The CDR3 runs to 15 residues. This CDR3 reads CASSQAAGANQPQHF. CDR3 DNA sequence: TGCGCCAGCAGCCAAGCGGCAGGGGCTAATCAGCCCCAGCATTTT.

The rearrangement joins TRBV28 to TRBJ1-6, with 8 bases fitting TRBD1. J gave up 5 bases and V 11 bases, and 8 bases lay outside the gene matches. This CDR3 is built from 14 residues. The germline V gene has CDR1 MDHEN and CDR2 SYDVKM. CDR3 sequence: CASKEGQDNSPLHF. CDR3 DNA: TGTGCCTCTAAAGAGGGACAGGATAATTCACCCCTCCACTTT.

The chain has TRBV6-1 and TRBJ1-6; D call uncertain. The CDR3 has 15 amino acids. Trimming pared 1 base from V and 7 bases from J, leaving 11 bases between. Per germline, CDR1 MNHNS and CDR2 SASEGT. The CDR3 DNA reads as TGTGCCAGCAGTGAAGTAGGCTTGACAAATTCACCCCTCCACTTT. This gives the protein CASSEVGLTNSPLHF.

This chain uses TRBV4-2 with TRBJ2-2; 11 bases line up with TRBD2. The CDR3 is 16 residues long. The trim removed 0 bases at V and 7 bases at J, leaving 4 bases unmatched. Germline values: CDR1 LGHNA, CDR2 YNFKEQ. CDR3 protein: CASSQETSGIGGELFF. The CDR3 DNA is TGTGCCAGCAGCCAAGAGACTAGCGGGATTGGCGGGGAGCTGTTTTTT.

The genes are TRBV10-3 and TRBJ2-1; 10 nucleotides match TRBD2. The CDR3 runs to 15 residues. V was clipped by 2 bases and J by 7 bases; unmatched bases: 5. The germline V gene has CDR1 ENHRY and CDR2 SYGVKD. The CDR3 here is CAISEIAGGENEQFF. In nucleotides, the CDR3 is TGTGCCATCAGTGAGATAGCGGGAGGTGAGAATGAGCAGTTCTTC.

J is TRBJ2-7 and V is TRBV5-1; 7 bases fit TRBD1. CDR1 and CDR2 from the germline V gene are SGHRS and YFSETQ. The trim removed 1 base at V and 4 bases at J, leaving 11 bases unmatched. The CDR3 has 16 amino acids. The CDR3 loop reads CASSLNGIGGMYEQYF. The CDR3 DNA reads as TGCGCCAGCAGCTTGAACGGAATAGGGGGCATGTACGAGCAGTACTTC. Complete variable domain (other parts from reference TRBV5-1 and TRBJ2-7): KAGVTQTPRYLIKTRGQQVTLSCSPISGHRSVSWYQQTPGQGLQFLFEYFSETQRNKGNFPGRFSGRQFSNSRSEMNVSTLELGDSALYLCASSLNGIGGMYEQYFGPGTRLTVT.

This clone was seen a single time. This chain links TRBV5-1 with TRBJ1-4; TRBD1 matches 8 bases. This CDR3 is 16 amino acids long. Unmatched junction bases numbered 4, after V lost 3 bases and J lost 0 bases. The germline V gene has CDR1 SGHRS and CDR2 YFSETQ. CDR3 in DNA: TGCGCCAGCAGCTCTGGACAGGGTGCAACTAATGAAAAACTGTTTTTT. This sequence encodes CASSSGQGATNEKLFF.

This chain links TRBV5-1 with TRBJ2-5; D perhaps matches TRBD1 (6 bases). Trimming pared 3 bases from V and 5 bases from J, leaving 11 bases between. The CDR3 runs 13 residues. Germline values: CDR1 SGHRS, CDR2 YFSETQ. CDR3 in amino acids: CASSWGPGETQYF. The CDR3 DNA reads TGCGCCAGCAGCTGGGGGCCGGGGGAGACCCAGTACTTC.

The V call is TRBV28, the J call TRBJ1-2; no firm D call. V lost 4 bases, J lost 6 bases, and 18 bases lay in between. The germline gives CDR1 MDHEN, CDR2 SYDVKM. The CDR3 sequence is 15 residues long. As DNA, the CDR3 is TGTGCCAGCAGTTCCGTTCAGAGGGCTTGGGATGGCTACACCTTC. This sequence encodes CASSSVQRAWDGYTF.

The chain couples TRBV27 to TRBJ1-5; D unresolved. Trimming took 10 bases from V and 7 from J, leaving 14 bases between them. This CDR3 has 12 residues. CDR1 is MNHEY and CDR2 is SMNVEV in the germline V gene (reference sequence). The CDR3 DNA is TGTGCCACCTCGGGATTAGGACAGCCCCAGCATTTT. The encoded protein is CATSGLGQPQHF.

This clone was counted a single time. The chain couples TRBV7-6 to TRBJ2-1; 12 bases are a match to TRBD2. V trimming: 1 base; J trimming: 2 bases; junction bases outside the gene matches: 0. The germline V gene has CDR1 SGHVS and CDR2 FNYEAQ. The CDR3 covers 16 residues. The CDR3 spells CASSLGLAGAYNEQFF. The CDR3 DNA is TGTGCCAGCAGCTTAGGACTAGCGGGGGCCTACAATGAGCAGTTCTTC.

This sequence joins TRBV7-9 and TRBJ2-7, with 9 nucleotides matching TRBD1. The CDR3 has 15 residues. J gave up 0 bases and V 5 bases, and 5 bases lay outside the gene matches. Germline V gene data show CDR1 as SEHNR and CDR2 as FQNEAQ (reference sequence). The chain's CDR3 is CASSGTGTSSYEQYF. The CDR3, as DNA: TGTGCCAGCAGCGGGACAGGGACCAGCTCCTACGAGCAGTACTTC.

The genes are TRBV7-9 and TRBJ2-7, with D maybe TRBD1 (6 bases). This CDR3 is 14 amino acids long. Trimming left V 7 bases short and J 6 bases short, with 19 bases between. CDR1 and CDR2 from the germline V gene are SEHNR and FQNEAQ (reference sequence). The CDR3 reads CASILAEGVVEQYF. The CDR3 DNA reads TGTGCCAGCATTCTGGCTGAGGGGGTAGTCGAGCAGTACTTC.

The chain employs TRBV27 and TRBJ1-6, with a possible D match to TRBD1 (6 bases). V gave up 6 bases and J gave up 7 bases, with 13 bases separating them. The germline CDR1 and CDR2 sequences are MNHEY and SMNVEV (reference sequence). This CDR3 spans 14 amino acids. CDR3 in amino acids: CASRDSRGNSPLHF. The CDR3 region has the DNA TGTGCCAGCAGGGACAGCCGAGGGAATTCACCCCTCCACTTT.

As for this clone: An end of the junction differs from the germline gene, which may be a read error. The CDR3 reads CASMSPGTSPNNELFF. CDR3 DNA: TGTGCCAGTATGAGTCCCGGGACTAGTCCGAACAATGAGCTGTTCTTC. This chain joins TRBV19 and TRBJ2-1, with 8 bases matching TRBD2. CDR1 is LNHDA and CDR2 is SQIVND in the germline V gene (reference sequence). The CDR3 loop spans 16 amino acids.

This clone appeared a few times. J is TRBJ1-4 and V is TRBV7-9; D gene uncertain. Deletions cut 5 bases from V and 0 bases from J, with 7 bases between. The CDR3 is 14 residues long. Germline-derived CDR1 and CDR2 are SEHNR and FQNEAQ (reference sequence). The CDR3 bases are TGTGCCAGCAGCGAGGGTGCAACTAATGAAAAACTGTTTTTT. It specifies CASSEGATNEKLFF.

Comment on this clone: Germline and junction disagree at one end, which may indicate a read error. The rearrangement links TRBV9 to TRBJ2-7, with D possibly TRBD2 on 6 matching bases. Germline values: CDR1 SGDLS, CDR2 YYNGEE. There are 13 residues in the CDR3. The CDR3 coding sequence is TGTGCCAGCTGCGTAGCCCCGGGAGTGGAGCAGTACTTC. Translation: CASCVAPGVEQYF.